This is a list of T cell receptor beta chains from one sample in a study of T cells in localized non-small cell lung cancer. Assay used: immunoSEQ multiplex PCR; TCRdb lists only in-frame clones, some missing. The table has 45,000 or so clones, 70% to 90% seen once; the top ten hold 2.5%. Sequencing was performed on PBMCs, taken before any cancer treatment. The origin of the receptors is a man between 40 and 75 years old with stage II lung adenocarcinoma. CDR3s include the opening cysteine and the closing phenylalanine or tryptophan. Each record gives: J gene, V gene, D gene, clone size, CDR3 protein, CDR3 DNA. A D gene is named only where the DNA matches it firmly. Clone size appears in some rows only: once, few, many, or a class for an expanded clone.

J: TRBJ2-7; V: TRBV5-4; D: TRBD1; size: NA; CDR3: CASSPLQSRGPGEQYF; DNA: TGTGCCAGCAGCCCTCTCCAGAGCAGGGGGCCGGGCGAGCAGTACTTC
J: TRBJ2-1; V: TRBV6-1; D: NA; size: NA; CDR3: CASSEVSLSYNEQFF; DNA: TGTGCCAGCAGTGAGGTATCCCTCTCATACAATGAGCAGTTCTTC
J: TRBJ2-7; V: TRBV5-1; D: NA; size: NA; CDR3: CASNKDILSYEQYF; DNA: TGCGCCAGCAACAAGGACATACTTTCCTACGAGCAGTACTTC
J: TRBJ2-3; V: TRBV7-9; D: NA; size: once; CDR3: CASRPNRGSTDTQYF; DNA: TGTGCCAGCAGACCCAACCGCGGTAGCACAGATACGCAGTATTTT
J: TRBJ2-5; V: TRBV18; D: TRBD2; size: medium-sized; CDR3: CASSPRLAVQETQYF; DNA: TGTGCCAGCTCACCCAGACTAGCGGTACAAGAGACCCAGTACTTC
J: TRBJ1-3; V: TRBV2; D: NA; size: NA; CDR3: CASTGGITGNTIYF; DNA: TGTGCCAGCACTGGGGGGATTACTGGAAACACCATATATTTT
J: TRBJ1-1; V: TRBV5-1; D: NA; size: NA; CDR3: CASSPDRNRYTEAFF; DNA: TGCGCCAGCAGCCCCGACCGAAACAGATATACTGAAGCTTTCTTT
J: TRBJ2-1; V: TRBV10-2; D: NA; size: NA; CDR3: CASSDLDTNEQFF; DNA: TGCGCCAGCAGTGACCTGGATACCAATGAGCAGTTCTTC
J: TRBJ2-2; V: TRBV6-4; D: TRBD2; size: NA; CDR3: CASSDSRLAGSGELFF; DNA: TGTGCCAGCAGTGACTCAAGGCTAGCGGGGTCCGGGGAGCTGTTTTTT
J: TRBJ2-1; V: TRBV6-5; D: NA; size: NA; CDR3: CASSPIGGLYNEQFF; DNA: TGTGCCAGCAGTCCCATTGGGGGGTTATACAATGAGCAGTTCTTC
J: TRBJ2-7; V: TRBV5-8; D: NA; size: NA; CDR3: CASSSSHGNYEQYF; DNA: TGTGCCAGCAGCTCCTCGCATGGCAACTACGAGCAGTACTTC
J: TRBJ2-6; V: TRBV2; D: NA; size: few; CDR3: CASSGRDIDGANVLTF; DNA: TGTGCCAGCAGCGGCAGGGACATTGATGGGGCCAACGTCCTGACTTTC
J: TRBJ2-3; V: TRBV5-1; D: TRBD1; size: NA; CDR3: CASSLTAGQGTDTQYF; DNA: TGCGCCAGCAGCTTGACAGCGGGACAGGGCACCGATACGCAGTATTTT
J: TRBJ1-2; V: TRBV18; D: TRBD1; size: NA; CDR3: CASSNLPGQGAIDYGYTF; DNA: TGTGCCAGCTCAAATCTTCCGGGACAGGGGGCGATAGACTATGGCTACACCTTC
J: TRBJ2-2; V: TRBV2; D: NA; size: medium-sized; CDR3: CASILDPRGSTGELFF; DNA: TGTGCCAGCATTCTCGACCCCAGAGGGAGCACCGGGGAGCTGTTTTTT
J: TRBJ2-2; V: TRBV7-9; D: TRBD2; size: NA; CDR3: CASSLGLAGGTGELFF; DNA: TGTGCCAGCAGCTTGGGTCTAGCGGGGGGCACCGGGGAGCTGTTTTTT
J: TRBJ1-5; V: TRBV6-6; D: NA; size: NA; CDR3: CASSPKGGSNQPQHF; DNA: TGTGCCAGCAGCCCAAAAGGTGGAAGCAATCAGCCCCAGCATTTT
J: TRBJ2-5; V: TRBV2; D: NA; size: NA; CDR3: CASSAQETQYF; DNA: TGTGCCAGCAGCGCCCAAGAGACCCAGTACTTC
J: TRBJ1-1; V: TRBV18; D: NA; size: once; CDR3: CASSRQGSQATRANTEAFF; DNA: TGTGCCAGCTCACGGCAGGGGAGTCAAGCGACCCGAGCGAACACTGAAGCTTTCTTT
J: TRBJ1-4; V: TRBV20-1; D: NA; size: NA; CDR3: CSARDREKLFF; DNA: TGCAGTGCTAGAGATCGGGAAAAACTGTTTTTT
J: TRBJ2-3; V: TRBV2; D: NA; size: few; CDR3: CASSEALHGDTQYF; DNA: TGTGCCAGCAGTGAAGCGCTTCACGGAGATACGCAGTATTTT
J: TRBJ2-2; V: TRBV4-1; D: TRBD2; size: NA; CDR3: CASSQGLPGLAGTGELFF; DNA: TGCGCCAGCAGCCAGGGTCTCCCGGGACTAGCGGGGACCGGGGAGCTGTTTTTT
J: TRBJ2-7; V: TRBV30; D: NA; size: NA; CDR3: CAWSSGSDEQYF; DNA: TGTGCCTGGAGTTCGGGGAGCGACGAGCAGTACTTC
J: TRBJ2-3; V: TRBV4-1; D: NA; size: few; CDR3: CASSQEGVRTDTQYF; DNA: TGCGCCAGCAGCCAAGAGGGGGTGAGAACAGATACGCAGTATTTT
J: TRBJ2-3; V: TRBV27; D: NA; size: NA; CDR3: CASSLKGTRGDFGTDTQYF; DNA: TGTGCCAGCAGTTTAAAAGGGACTCGAGGGGACTTCGGCACAGATACGCAGTATTTT
J: TRBJ2-3; V: TRBV7-3; D: TRBD2; size: NA; CDR3: CASSSLGGSSGGTDTQYF; DNA: TGTGCCAGCAGCTCCCTTGGGGGGTCAAGCGGGGGTACAGATACGCAGTATTTT
J: TRBJ1-2; V: TRBV7-6; D: NA; size: NA; CDR3: CASSLGSERGYTF; DNA: TGTGCCAGCAGCTTAGGATCGGAGAGGGGCTACACCTTC
J: TRBJ1-1; V: TRBV7-9; D: NA; size: few; CDR3: CAARRGNTEAFF; DNA: TGTGCCGCTAGGAGGGGGAACACTGAAGCTTTCTTT
J: TRBJ1-4; V: TRBV5-1; D: NA; size: NA; CDR3: CASSLLMGQANEKLFF; DNA: TGCGCCAGCAGCTTATTGATGGGGCAGGCCAATGAAAAACTGTTTTTT
J: TRBJ1-3; V: TRBV5-1; D: NA; size: few; CDR3: CASSLRSSGGAGNTIYF; DNA: TGCGCCAGCAGCTTGAGAAGTAGTGGAGGGGCTGGAAACACCATATATTTT
J: TRBJ2-2; V: TRBV5-6; D: NA; size: NA; CDR3: CASSLGPSYTGELFF; DNA: TGTGCCAGCAGCTTGGGTCCCTCTTACACCGGGGAGCTGTTTTTT
J: TRBJ2-3; V: TRBV7-3; D: TRBD2; size: NA; CDR3: CASSGSGSRTDTQYF; DNA: TGTGCCAGCAGCGGTAGCGGGAGCCGCACAGATACGCAGTATTTT
J: TRBJ2-3; V: TRBV5-6; D: TRBD2; size: NA; CDR3: CASSLGAGRREDTQYF; DNA: TGTGCCAGCAGCTTGGGAGCGGGACGCCGTGAAGATACGCAGTATTTT
J: TRBJ1-5; V: TRBV7-2; D: NA; size: NA; CDR3: CASSLKPNSNQPQHF; DNA: TGTGCCAGCAGCTTAAAGCCTAATAGCAATCAGCCCCAGCATTTT
J: TRBJ2-7; V: TRBV5-1; D: NA; size: NA; CDR3: CASRGPERSSYEQYF; DNA: TGCGCCAGCAGGGGTCCGGAACGATCGTCCTACGAGCAGTACTTC
J: TRBJ2-5; V: TRBV10-2; D: NA; size: NA; CDR3: CASRGNQETQYF; DNA: TGCGCCAGCAGGGGGAACCAAGAGACCCAGTACTTC
J: TRBJ1-5; V: TRBV12-5; D: NA; size: few; CDR3: CASGWTRDSNQPQHF; DNA: TGTGCTAGTGGTTGGACTCGGGACAGCAATCAGCCCCAGCATTTT
J: TRBJ2-6; V: TRBV5-6; D: TRBD1; size: NA; CDR3: CASSGQGANSGANVLTF; DNA: TGTGCCAGCAGCGGACAGGGGGCGAACTCTGGGGCCAACGTCCTGACTTTC
J: TRBJ1-5; V: TRBV18; D: NA; size: few; CDR3: CASSPRNQPQHF; DNA: TGTGCCAGCTCACCAAGAAATCAGCCCCAGCATTTT
J: TRBJ2-5; V: TRBV2; D: TRBD1; size: NA; CDR3: CASSVGATGAQYF; DNA: TGTGCCAGCAGTGTAGGCGCGACAGGGGCCCAGTACTTC
J: TRBJ1-3; V: TRBV29-1; D: NA; size: NA; CDR3: CSVGEGIGNTIYF; DNA: TGCAGCGTTGGGGAAGGGATCGGAAACACCATATATTTT